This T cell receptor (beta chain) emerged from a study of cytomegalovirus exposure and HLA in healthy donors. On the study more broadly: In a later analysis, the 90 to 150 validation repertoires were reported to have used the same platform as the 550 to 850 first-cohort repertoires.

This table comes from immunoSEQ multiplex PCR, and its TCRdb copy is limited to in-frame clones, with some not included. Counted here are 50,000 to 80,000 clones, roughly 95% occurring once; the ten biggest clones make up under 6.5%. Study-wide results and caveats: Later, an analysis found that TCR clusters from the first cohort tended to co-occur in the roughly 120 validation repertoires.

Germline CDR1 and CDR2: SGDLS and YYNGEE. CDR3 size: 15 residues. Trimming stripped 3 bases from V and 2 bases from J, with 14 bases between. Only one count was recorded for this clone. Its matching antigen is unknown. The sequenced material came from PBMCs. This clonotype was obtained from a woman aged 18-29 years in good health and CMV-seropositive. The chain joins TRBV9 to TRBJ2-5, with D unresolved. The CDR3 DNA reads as TGTGCCAGCAGCGATGGGCCGTCGTATCAAGAGACCCAGTACTTC. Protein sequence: CASSDGPSYQETQYF.